This TCR beta chain was sequenced during a study of shared clonotypes between healthy human individuals. Study-level information: The cohort comprised a couple of women and a few men. Their ages spanned 18 to 49 years. Notes on the study in general: Investigators expected sequencing depth to affect clonotype sharing among donors.

The CDR3 totals 16 residues. After removal of 9 bases from V and 4 bases from J, the junction contained 11 bases not matched to a gene. Germline V gene data show CDR1 as MDHEN and CDR2 as SYDVKM. Recent vaccinations or acute infections were absent in the healthy HIV-negative adult donors. Turning to this clone: Its specificity is not known.

Method: immunoSEQ multiplex PCR; TCRdb's copy keeps in-frame clones and lacks some. Of about 1.4 million clones listed, roughly 97% are singletons. V and J are TRBV28 and TRBJ2-2; TRBD2 matches 10 bases. The receptor's source is a young man in good health. Material: naive CD4+ T cells sorted from blood. Regarding subset: CD45RA+ positively selected. The CDR3 region is CASRALAGVGTGELFF. The CDR3 bases are TGTGCCAGTAGGGCGCTAGCGGGAGTTGGCACCGGGGAGCTGTTTTTT.